Below, 26 T cell receptor beta chains from the same sample are listed, as sequenced in a study of glioma-infiltrating T cells after dendritic cell vaccination. Time point noted: after dendritic cell vaccination, including at tumor progression/relapse. Generated by immunoSEQ multiplex PCR, the TCRdb table keeps only in-frame clones and is missing some. The sample lists about 65,000 clones; approximately 89% were seen once. The specimen was blood, collected after dendritic cell vaccination. The source of these receptors is a human donor with glioblastoma.

The CDR3 coding sequence is TGTGCCAGCAGTTACTCTCGTCGGGATGAAGCTTTCTTT. Its protein is CASSYSRRDEAFF. The chain joins TRBV6-5 to TRBJ1-1; the D is unclear. The V and J ends lost 0 bases and 7 bases respectively, with 9 bases between them. The germline V gene has CDR1 MNHEY and CDR2 SVGAGI. This CDR3 contains 13 residues.

The V gene is TRBV29-1, the J gene TRBJ1-4, with TRBD1 identical over 9 bases. J lost 10 bases, V lost 4 bases, and 19 bases had no gene match. CDR3 length equals 17 residues. The germline CDR1 and CDR2 sequences are SQVTM and ANQGSEA. The CDR3, as DNA: TGCAGCGTTGTCCACGGCCCCTCGGGACAGGGTGGGGTAAAACTGTTTTTT. It specifies CSVVHGPSGQGGVKLFF. The whole variable domain, filled in from reference TRBV29-1 and TRBJ1-4, reads SAVISQKPSRDICQRGTSLTIQCQVDSQVTMMFWYRQQPGQSLTLIATANQGSEATYESGFVIDKFPISRPNLTFSTLTVSNMSPEDSSIYLCSVVHGPSGQGGVKLFFGSGTQLSVL.

This clone occurred once. The chain links TRBV7-3 to TRBJ2-3, with 10 bases fitting TRBD2. This CDR3 is built from 17 residues. CDR1 is SGHTA, CDR2 FQGTGA, per germline. The trim removed 1 base at V and 7 bases at J, leaving 11 bases unmatched. In DNA, the CDR3 is TGTGCCAGCAGCTTAAAAGCGGGAGGGCCGTCAGGTCATACGCAGTATTTT. It codes for CASSLKAGGPSGHTQYF.

The chain links TRBV5-1 to TRBJ2-3; the match to TRBD1 covers 10 bases. The CDR3 consists of 16 residues. V trimming: 4 bases; J trimming: 5 bases; junction bases outside the gene matches: 10. Germline CDR1 SGHRS, CDR2 YFSETQ. The CDR3 is CASSVTNGQGGDTQYF. The CDR3 DNA follows: TGCGCCAGCAGCGTAACAAACGGACAGGGGGGAGATACGCAGTATTTT.

This chain connects TRBV5-1 to TRBJ1-3, with a weak D call TRBD1 (5 bases). The germline V gene encodes CDR1 SGHRS and CDR2 YFSETQ. The CDR3 is 14 residues long. V dropped 5 bases and J dropped 0 bases, with 9 bases sitting between them. CDR3 nucleotides: TGCGCCAGCAGACTTCAGGGCTCTGGAAACACCATATATTTT. This codes for CASRLQGSGNTIYF. The whole variable domain, remainder taken from reference TRBV5-1 and TRBJ1-3, is KAGVTQTPRYLIKTRGQQVTLSCSPISGHRSVSWYQQTPGQGLQFLFEYFSETQRNKGNFPGRFSGRQFSNSRSEMNVSTLELGDSALYLCASRLQGSGNTIYFGEGSWLTVV.

CDR3 nucleotide sequence: TGCGCCAGCAGCTTGGGGGGGACCGGGACTAGAGCCGAGCAGTACTTC. Protein sequence: CASSLGGTGTRAEQYF. The chain combines TRBV5-1 with TRBJ2-7, with 8 bases matching TRBD2. CDR1 and CDR2 (germline): SGHRS, YFSETQ. This CDR3 is 16 amino acids long. V was clipped by 0 bases and J by 6 bases; unmatched bases: 11.

CDR3 sequence reads: CASSARTSGYTDTQYF. CDR3 in DNA: TGTGCCAGCAGCGCTCGGACTAGCGGGTACACAGATACGCAGTATTTT. J is TRBJ2-3 and V is TRBV7-2, with TRBD2 matching 11 bases. From germline, CDR1 is SGHTA and CDR2 FQGNSA. With 5 bases clipped from V and 2 bases from J, the junction kept 6 bases outside the gene matches. The CDR3 has 16 amino acids.

The gene calls are TRBV29-1 and TRBJ2-3, with D unclear. Germline V gene data show CDR1 as SQVTM and CDR2 as ANQGSEA. The CDR3 extends over 12 amino acids. V lost 4 bases, J lost 9 bases, and 14 bases lay in between. The CDR3 nucleotides read TGCAGCGTTGCGGCCGCCCTGGAGACGCAGTATTTT. This encodes CSVAAALETQYF.

A remark on this clone: Different DNA sequences within this sample yield the same CDR3. V usage is TRBV7-2 and J usage is TRBJ1-6; tentatively, D is TRBD1 (6 bases). Trimming left V 5 bases short and J 3 bases short, with 11 bases between. Germline V lookup: CDR1 SGHTA, CDR2 FQGNSA. This CDR3 region has 15 residues. CDR3 region: CASSQTGYYNSPLHF. CDR3 nucleotides: TGTGCCAGCAGCCAGACAGGTTACTATAATTCACCCCTCCACTTT.

The chain recombines TRBV2 with TRBJ1-5; D remains unclear. With 6 bases removed from V and 1 base from J, the gap between germline ends came to 16 bases. Germline V gene sequence: CDR1 SNHLY, CDR2 FYNNEI. The CDR3 loop spans 16 amino acids. This CDR3 is CASRGLHRVSNQPQHF. In DNA, the CDR3 is TGTGCCAGCAGAGGTCTCCATCGGGTGAGCAATCAGCCCCAGCATTTT.

The gene calls are TRBV11-1 and TRBJ2-3; possible D gene TRBD1, 6 bases. The CDR3 runs 15 residues. Deletions cut 3 bases from V and 0 bases from J, with 10 bases between. Per the germline V gene, CDR1 is SGHAT and CDR2 is FQDESV (reference sequence). This CDR3 reads CASSFATGSTDTQYF. The CDR3 nucleotides read TGTGCCAGCAGCTTCGCGACAGGTAGCACAGATACGCAGTATTTT. The complete variable domain, with remaining parts taken from reference TRBV11-1 and TRBJ2-3, reads EAEVAQSPRYKITEKSQAVAFWCDPISGHATLYWYRQILGQGPELLVQFQDESVVDDSQLPKDRFSAERLKGVDSTLKIQPAELGDSAMYLCASSFATGSTDTQYFGPGTRLTVL.

The CDR3, as DNA: TGTGCCAGCAGGACGGGGAACACTGAAGCTTTCTTT. Protein product: CASRTGNTEAFF. This chain connects TRBV7-2 to TRBJ1-1; D is unresolved. The germline V gene encodes CDR1 SGHTA and CDR2 FQGNSA. The CDR3 extends over 12 amino acids. Deletions cut 6 bases from V and 1 base from J, with 6 bases between. The complete variable domain, with remaining parts taken from reference TRBV7-2 and TRBJ1-1, reads GAGVSQSPSNKVTEKGKDVELRCDPISGHTALYWYRQSLGQGLEFLIYFQGNSAPDKSGLPSDRFSAERTGGSVSTLTIQRTQQEDSAVYLCASRTGNTEAFFGQGTRLTVV.

The V and J genes are TRBV13 and TRBJ2-5; TRBD1 aligns across 9 bases. Germline V gene lookup returns CDR1 PRHDT and CDR2 FYEKMQ (reference sequence). This CDR3 region has 14 residues. The V and J ends lost 5 bases and 9 bases, in that order; junction bases with no gene match: 10. CDR3 DNA sequence: TGTGCCAGCAGCCAGGACAGGGGCCGCGGGGCCCAGTACTTC. It specifies CASSQDRGRGAQYF.

In nucleotides, the CDR3 is TGCGCCAGCAGCTTGGCAGGGGTCTCTGGGGCCAACGTCCTGACTTTC. This codes for CASSLAGVSGANVLTF. This chain uses TRBV5-1 with TRBJ2-6; TRBD1 might be the D (6 bases). This CDR3 spans 16 amino acids. Deletions cut 0 bases from V and 0 bases from J, with 7 bases between. CDR1 is SGHRS, CDR2 YFSETQ, per germline.

The chain uses TRBV7-2 and TRBJ2-1; 10 bases map to TRBD1. The CDR3 runs to 14 residues. V trimming: 0 bases; J trimming: 11 bases; junction bases outside the gene matches: 4. Germline V gene data show CDR1 as SGHTA and CDR2 as FQGNSA. The CDR3 region has the DNA TGTGCCAGCAGCTTAGCAGGGACAGGGGCCAAGCAGTTCTTC. It codes for CASSLAGTGAKQFF.

The rearrangement joins TRBV11-1 to TRBJ2-1, with 12 bases identical to TRBD2. CDR3 length equals 16 residues. Trimming took 5 bases from V and 7 from J; bases not matched to a gene: 9. Germline assignment: CDR1 SGHAT and CDR2 FQDESV (reference sequence). CDR3 DNA sequence: TGTGCCAGCAGCGCTTTGACTAGCGGGAGTGGTAATGAGCAGTTCTTC. Its translation: CASSALTSGSGNEQFF.

V and J are TRBV5-1 and TRBJ1-5, with D unclear. Germline V gene sequence: CDR1 SGHRS, CDR2 YFSETQ. The V end was cut by 4 bases, the J end by 2 bases, with 10 bases between. The length of the CDR3 is 14 residues. DNA of the CDR3: TGCGCCAGCAGCCGAGAGGCAGGCAATCAGCCCCAGCATTTT. This codes for CASSREAGNQPQHF.

V usage is TRBV4-2 and J usage is TRBJ2-3; TRBD2 agrees at 7 bases. The CDR3 extends over 13 amino acids. The germline CDR1 and CDR2 sequences are LGHNA and YNFKEQ. V was clipped by 6 bases and J by 6 bases; unmatched bases: 6. CDR3 sequence reads: CASSQTSPDTQYF. CDR3 sequence (DNA): TGTGCCAGCAGTCAGACTAGCCCCGATACGCAGTATTTT.

This clone has a single count. The J gene is TRBJ2-7, the V gene TRBV5-1; perhaps TRBD2 as D (6 bases). Per the germline V gene, CDR1 is SGHRS and CDR2 is YFSETQ. This CDR3 is 18 amino acids long. V was shortened by 4 bases and J by 0 bases, with 23 bases between the two germline ends. This chain's CDR3 is CASSPTWFGGSSSYEQYF. The CDR3 coding sequence is TGCGCCAGCAGCCCAACGTGGTTTGGGGGGAGTAGCTCCTACGAGCAGTACTTC.

The V and J genes are TRBV9 and TRBJ2-1; TRBD2 matches at 12 bases. Germline V CDR1 and CDR2: SGDLS, YYNGEE. J lost 5 bases, V lost 0 bases, and 6 bases had no gene match. This CDR3 has 17 amino acids. CDR3 bases: TGTGCCAGCAGCGTAGCTATGCTAGCGGGAGGGGACAATGAGCAGTTCTTC. Amino acid sequence: CASSVAMLAGGDNEQFF.

The chain links TRBV29-1 to TRBJ2-1; 11 positions match TRBD2. This CDR3 contains 13 residues. Germline CDR1 SQVTM, CDR2 ANQGSEA. Losses at the gene ends were 4 bases for V and 11 bases for J; bases not matched to a gene: 7. The CDR3 is CSVGPGLAAKQFF. For the CDR3, the DNA is TGCAGCGTTGGCCCGGGACTAGCGGCAAAGCAGTTCTTC.

This clone was counted a single time. The rearrangement links TRBV13 to TRBJ1-3, with a weak D call TRBD1 (6 bases). This CDR3 region has 15 residues. V shed 3 bases and J shed 0 bases, with 9 bases lying between them. Germline V gene data show CDR1 as PRHDT and CDR2 as FYEKMQ (reference sequence). CDR3 DNA sequence: TGTGCCAGCAGCTTCAGACAGGTCTCTGGAAACACCATATATTTT. Translating it yields CASSFRQVSGNTIYF.

This clone has just a few counts. V is TRBV2 and J is TRBJ2-1; 16 nucleotides agree with TRBD2. Trimming cost V 8 bases and J 11 bases; bases outside gene matches: 12. Looked up from germline, CDR1 is SNHLY and CDR2 is FYNNEI. The CDR3 spans 16 residues. This CDR3 is CASQGTSGGASPQQFF. CDR3 in DNA: TGTGCCAGCCAGGGGACTAGCGGGGGGGCTTCCCCCCAGCAGTTCTTC. Drawing the rest from reference TRBV2 and TRBJ2-1, the complete variable domain is EPEVTQTPSHQVTQMGQEVILRCVPISNHLYFYWYRQILGQKVEFLVSFYNNEISEKSEIFDDQFSVERPDGSNFTLKIRSTKLEDSAMYFCASQGTSGGASPQQFFGPGTRLTVL.

The chain has TRBV13 and TRBJ1-2; 8 bases match TRBD1. V shed 2 bases and J 2 bases; nucleotides not matched to a gene: 4. This CDR3 has 15 residues. Germline values: CDR1 PRHDT, CDR2 FYEKMQ (reference sequence). This CDR3 is CASSLRGQGNYGYTF. Here the CDR3 DNA reads TGTGCCAGCAGCTTACGCGGACAGGGCAACTATGGCTACACCTTC.

The chain carries TRBV7-8 and TRBJ2-1, with D perhaps matching TRBD2 (5 bases). There are 16 residues in the CDR3. Trimming stripped 0 bases from V and 7 bases from J, with 16 bases between. The germline V gene encodes CDR1 SGHVS and CDR2 FQNEAQ. CDR3 sequence reads: CASSLASLRDRNEQFF. In DNA form, the CDR3 reads TGTGCCAGCAGCTTAGCCTCCCTCCGGGATCGGAATGAGCAGTTCTTC.

This chain uses TRBV30 with TRBJ2-1; 9 bases agree with TRBD2. Germline V gene data show CDR1 as GTSNPN and CDR2 as SVGIG (reference sequence). After removal of 1 base from V and 7 bases from J, the junction contained 11 bases not matched to a gene. The CDR3 totals 16 residues. The CDR3 here is CAWSGTSEKSANEQFF. As DNA, the CDR3 is TGTGCCTGGAGTGGGACTAGCGAAAAGAGCGCGAATGAGCAGTTCTTC.